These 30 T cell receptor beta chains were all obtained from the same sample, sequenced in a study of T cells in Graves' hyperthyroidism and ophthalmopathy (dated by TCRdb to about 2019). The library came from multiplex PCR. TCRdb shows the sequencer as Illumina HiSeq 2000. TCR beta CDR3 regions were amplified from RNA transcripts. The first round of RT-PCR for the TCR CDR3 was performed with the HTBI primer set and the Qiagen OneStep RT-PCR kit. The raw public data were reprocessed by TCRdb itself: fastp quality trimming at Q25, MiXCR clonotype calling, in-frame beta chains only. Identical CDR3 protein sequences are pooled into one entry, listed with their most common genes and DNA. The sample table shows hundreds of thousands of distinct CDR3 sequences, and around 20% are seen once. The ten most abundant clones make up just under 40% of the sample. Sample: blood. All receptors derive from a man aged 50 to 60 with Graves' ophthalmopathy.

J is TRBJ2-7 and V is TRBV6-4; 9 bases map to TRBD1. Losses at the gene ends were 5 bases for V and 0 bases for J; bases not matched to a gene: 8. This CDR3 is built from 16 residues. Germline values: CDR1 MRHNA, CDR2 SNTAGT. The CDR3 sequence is CASSYLTGGASYEQYF. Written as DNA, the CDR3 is TGTGCCAGCAGTTACCTTACAGGGGGCGCCTCCTACGAGCAGTACTTC.

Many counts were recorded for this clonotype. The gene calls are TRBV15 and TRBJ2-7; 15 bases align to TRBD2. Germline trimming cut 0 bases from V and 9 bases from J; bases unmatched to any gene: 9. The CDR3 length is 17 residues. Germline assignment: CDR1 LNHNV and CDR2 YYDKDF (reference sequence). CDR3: CATSRDNPGLAGGWQYF. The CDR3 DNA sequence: TGTGCCACCAGCAGAGATAACCCGGGACTAGCGGGAGGATGGCAGTACTTC.

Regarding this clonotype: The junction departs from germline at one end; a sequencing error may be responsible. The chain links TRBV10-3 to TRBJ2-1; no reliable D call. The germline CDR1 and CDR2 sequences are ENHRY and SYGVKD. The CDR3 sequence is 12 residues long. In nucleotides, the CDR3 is TGTGCCATCAGTCCCTATGGCAATGAGCAGCTCTTC. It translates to CAISPYGNEQLF.

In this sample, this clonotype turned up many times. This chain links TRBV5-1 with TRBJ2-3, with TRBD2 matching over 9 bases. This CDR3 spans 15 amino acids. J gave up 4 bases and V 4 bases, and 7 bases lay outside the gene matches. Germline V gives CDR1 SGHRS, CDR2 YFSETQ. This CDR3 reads CASSVSGSTADTQYF. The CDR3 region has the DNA TGCGCCAGCAGCGTTAGCGGGAGCACCGCAGATACGCAGTATTTT.

Here the CDR3 DNA reads TGTGCCACCAGCCCCCGACAGGGTTCCTACAATGAGCAGTTCTTC. It yields the protein CATSPRQGSYNEQFF. The chain uses TRBV15 and TRBJ2-1, with 7 bases lining up with TRBD1. The ends lost 5 bases at V and 1 base at J; junction bases unmatched: 5. The germline gives CDR1 LNHNV, CDR2 YYDKDF (reference sequence). This CDR3 is built from 15 residues.

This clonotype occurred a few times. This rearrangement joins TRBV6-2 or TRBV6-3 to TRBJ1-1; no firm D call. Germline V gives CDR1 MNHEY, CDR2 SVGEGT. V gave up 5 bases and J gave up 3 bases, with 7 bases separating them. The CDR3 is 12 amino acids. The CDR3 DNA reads TGTGCCAGCAGTCGGCCACACACTGAAGCTTTCTTT. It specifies CASSRPHTEAFF.

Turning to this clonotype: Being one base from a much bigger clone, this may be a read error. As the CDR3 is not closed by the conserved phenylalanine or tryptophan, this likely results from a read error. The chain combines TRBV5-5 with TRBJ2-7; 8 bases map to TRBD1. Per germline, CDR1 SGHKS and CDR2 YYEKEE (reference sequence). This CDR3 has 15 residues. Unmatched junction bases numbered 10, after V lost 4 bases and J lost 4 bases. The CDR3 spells CASSPRETGVYEQYL. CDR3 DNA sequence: TGTGCCAGCAGCCCAAGGGAGACAGGGGTGTACGAGCAGTACCTC.

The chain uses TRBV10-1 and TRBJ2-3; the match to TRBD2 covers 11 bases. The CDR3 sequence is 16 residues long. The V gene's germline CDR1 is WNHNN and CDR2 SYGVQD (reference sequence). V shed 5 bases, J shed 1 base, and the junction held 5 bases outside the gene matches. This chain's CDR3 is CASSPMTSGGTDTQYF. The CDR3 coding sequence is TGCGCCAGCAGTCCAATGACTAGCGGGGGCACAGATACGCAGTATTTT.

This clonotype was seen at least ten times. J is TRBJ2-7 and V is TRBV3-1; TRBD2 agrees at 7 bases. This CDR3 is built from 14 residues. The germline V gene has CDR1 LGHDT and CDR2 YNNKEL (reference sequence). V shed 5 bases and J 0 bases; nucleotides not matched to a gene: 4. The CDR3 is CASSWSGVSYEQYF. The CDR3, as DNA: TGTGCCAGCAGCTGGAGCGGGGTCTCCTACGAGCAGTACTTC.

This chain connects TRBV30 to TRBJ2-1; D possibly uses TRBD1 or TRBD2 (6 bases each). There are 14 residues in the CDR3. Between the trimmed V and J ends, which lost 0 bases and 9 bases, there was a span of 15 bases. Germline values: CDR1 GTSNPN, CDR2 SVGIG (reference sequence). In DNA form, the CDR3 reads TGTGCCTGGAGTGTAGGGGGGAGTTCGGGTGAGCAGTTCTTC. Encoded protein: CAWSVGGSSGEQFF. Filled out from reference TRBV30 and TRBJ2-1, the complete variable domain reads SQTIHQWPATLVQPVGSPLSLECTVEGTSNPNLYWYRQAAGRGLQLLFYSVGIGQISSEVPQNLSASRPQDRQFILSSKKLLLSDSGFYLCAWSVGGSSGEQFFGPGTRLTVL.

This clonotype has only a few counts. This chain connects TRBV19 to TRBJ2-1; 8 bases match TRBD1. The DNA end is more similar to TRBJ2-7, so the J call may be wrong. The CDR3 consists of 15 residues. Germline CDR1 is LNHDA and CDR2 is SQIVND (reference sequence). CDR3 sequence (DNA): TGTGCCAGTAGTCAAGCAGGGGGCACCTACAAAGGGCAGTACTTC. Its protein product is CASSQAGGTYKGQYF.

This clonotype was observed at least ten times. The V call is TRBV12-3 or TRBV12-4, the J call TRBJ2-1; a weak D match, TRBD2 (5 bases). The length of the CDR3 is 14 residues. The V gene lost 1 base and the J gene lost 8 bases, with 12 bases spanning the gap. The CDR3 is CASSLGFREDEQFF. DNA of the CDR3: TGTGCCAGCAGTTTAGGTTTCCGGGAAGATGAGCAGTTCTTC.

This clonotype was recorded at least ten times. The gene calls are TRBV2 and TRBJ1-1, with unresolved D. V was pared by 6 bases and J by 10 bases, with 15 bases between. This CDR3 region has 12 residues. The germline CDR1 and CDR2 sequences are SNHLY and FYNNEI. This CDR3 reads CASRNLDNGAFF. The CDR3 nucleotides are TGTGCCAGCAGGAACCTGGATAACGGAGCTTTCTTT.

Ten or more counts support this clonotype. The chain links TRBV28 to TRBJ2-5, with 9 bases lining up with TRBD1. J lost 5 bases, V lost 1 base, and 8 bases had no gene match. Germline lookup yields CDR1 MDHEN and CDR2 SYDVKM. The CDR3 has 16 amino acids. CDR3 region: CASSLSGTGFGETQYF. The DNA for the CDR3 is TGTGCCAGCAGTTTATCTGGGACAGGGTTCGGGGAGACCCAGTACTTC.

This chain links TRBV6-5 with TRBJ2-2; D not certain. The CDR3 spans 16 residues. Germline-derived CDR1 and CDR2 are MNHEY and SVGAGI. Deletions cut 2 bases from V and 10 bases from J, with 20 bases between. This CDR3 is CASSYRVSAANVELFF. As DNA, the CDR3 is TGTGCCAGCAGTTACCGCGTGTCAGCAGCAAATGTGGAGCTGTTTTTT.

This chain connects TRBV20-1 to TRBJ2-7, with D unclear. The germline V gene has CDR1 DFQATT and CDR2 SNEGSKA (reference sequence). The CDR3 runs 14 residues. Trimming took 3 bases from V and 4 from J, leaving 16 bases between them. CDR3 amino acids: CSASLAYGTYEQYF. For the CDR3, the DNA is TGCAGTGCTAGTCTGGCATATGGTACGTACGAGCAGTACTTC.

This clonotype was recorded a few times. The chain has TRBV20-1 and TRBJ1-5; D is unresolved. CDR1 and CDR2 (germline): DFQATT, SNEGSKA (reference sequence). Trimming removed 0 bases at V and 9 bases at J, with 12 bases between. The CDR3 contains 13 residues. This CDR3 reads CSARDTRVRPQHF. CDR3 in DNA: TGCAGTGCTAGAGACACGAGGGTTCGGCCCCAGCATTTT.

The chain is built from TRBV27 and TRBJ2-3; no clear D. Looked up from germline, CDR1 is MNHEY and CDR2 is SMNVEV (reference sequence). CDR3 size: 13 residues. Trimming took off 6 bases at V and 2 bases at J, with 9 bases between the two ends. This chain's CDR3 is CASSPITTDTQYF. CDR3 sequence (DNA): TGTGCCAGCAGCCCTATCACCACAGATACGCAGTATTTT.

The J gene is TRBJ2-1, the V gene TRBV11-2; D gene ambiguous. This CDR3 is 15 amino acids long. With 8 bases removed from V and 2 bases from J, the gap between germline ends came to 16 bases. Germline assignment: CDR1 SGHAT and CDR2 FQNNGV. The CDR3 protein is CASCLWLEAYNEQFF. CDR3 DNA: TGTGCCAGCTGCCTGTGGTTGGAAGCCTACAATGAGCAGTTCTTC.

This CDR3 is CSGGLAGILAKNIQYF. The DNA for the CDR3 is TGCAGTGGGGGACTAGCGGGGATCTTAGCCAAAAACATTCAGTACTTC. The chain links TRBV20-1 to TRBJ2-4; 13 bases agree with TRBD2. The CDR3 covers 16 residues. Trimming at V came to 7 bases and at J to 0 bases, leaving 6 bases not matched to a gene. CDR1 is DFQATT, CDR2 SNEGSKA, per germline (reference sequence).

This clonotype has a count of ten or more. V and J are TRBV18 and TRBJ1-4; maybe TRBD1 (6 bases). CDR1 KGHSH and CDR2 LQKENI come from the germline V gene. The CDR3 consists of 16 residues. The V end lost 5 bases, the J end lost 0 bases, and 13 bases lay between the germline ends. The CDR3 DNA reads TGTGCCAGCTCAGAGACAGGAGCGACAACTAATGAAAAACTGTTTTTT. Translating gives CASSETGATTNEKLFF.

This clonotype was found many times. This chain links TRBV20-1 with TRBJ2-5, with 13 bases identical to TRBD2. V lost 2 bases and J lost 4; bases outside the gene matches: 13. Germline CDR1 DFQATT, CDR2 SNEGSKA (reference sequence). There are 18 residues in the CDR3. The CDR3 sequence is CSARRLTSGRALAETQYF. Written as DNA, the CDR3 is TGCAGTGCTAGACGGCTTACTAGCGGGAGGGCCCTGGCAGAGACCCAGTACTTC.

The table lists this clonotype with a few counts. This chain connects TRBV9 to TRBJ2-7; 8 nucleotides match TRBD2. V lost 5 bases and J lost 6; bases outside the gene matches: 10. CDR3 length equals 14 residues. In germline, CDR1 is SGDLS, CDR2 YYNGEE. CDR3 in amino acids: CASRAGAGEAEQYF. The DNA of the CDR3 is TGTGCCAGCAGAGCGGGGGCAGGGGAGGCCGAGCAGTACTTC.

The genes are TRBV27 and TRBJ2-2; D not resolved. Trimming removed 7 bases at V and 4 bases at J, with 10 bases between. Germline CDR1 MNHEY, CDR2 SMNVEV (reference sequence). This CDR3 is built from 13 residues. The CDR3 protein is CASKASPTGELFF. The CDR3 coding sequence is TGTGCCAGCAAAGCCAGCCCCACCGGGGAGCTGTTTTTT.

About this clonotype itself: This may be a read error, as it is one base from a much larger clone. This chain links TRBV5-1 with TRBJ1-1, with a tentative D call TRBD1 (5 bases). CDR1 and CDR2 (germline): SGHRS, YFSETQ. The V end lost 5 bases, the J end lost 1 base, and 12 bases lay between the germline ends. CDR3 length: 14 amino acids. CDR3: CASRSGTANTEAFF. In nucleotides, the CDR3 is TGCGCCAGCAGGTCCGGGACGGCGAACACTGAAGCTTTCTTT. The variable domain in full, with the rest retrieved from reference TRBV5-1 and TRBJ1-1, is KAGVTQTPRYLIKTRGQQVTLSCSPISGHRSVSWYQQTPGQGLQFLFEYFSETQRNKGNFPGRFSGRQFSNSRSEMNVSTLELGDSALYLCASRSGTANTEAFFGQGTRLTVV.

In DNA form, the CDR3 reads TGTGCCAGCAGGGGGATTGGAAACACCATATATTTT. This gives the protein CASRGIGNTIYF. The chain links TRBV12-3 or TRBV12-4 to TRBJ1-3; no definite D call. Deletions cut 6 bases from V and 3 bases from J, with 6 bases between. The CDR3 has 12 residues.

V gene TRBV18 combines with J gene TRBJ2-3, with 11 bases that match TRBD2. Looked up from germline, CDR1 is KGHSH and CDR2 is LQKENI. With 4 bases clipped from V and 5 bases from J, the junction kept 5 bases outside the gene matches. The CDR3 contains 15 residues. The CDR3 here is CASSLAGLAGDTQYF. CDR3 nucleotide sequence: TGTGCCAGCTCACTGGCTGGACTAGCGGGAGATACGCAGTATTTT.

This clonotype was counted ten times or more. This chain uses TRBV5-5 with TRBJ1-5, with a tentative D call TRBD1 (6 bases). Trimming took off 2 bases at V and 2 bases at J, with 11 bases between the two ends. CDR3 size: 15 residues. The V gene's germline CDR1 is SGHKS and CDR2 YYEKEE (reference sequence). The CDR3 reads CASSFRGPGNQPQHF. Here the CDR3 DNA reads TGTGCCAGCAGCTTCAGGGGACCGGGCAATCAGCCCCAGCATTTT. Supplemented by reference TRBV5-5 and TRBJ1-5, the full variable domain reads DAGVTQSPTHLIKTRGQQVTLRCSPISGHKSVSWYQQVLGQGPQFIFQYYEKEERGRGNFPDRFSARQFPNYSSELNVNALLLGDSALYLCASSFRGPGNQPQHFGDGTRLSIL.

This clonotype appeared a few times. In nucleotides, the CDR3 is TGTGCCAGCAGCCTAAACCCCCCCGGGACTAGCGGGAGTCCCCTGAGCTCCTACAATGAGCAGTTCTTC. Translating gives CASSLNPPGTSGSPLSSYNEQFF. The chain uses TRBV7-3 and TRBJ2-1; 14 nucleotides align to TRBD2. This CDR3 contains 23 residues. Germline-derived CDR1 and CDR2 are SGHTA and FQGTGA. Trimming removed 5 bases from V and 0 bases from J; junction bases left unmatched: 21.

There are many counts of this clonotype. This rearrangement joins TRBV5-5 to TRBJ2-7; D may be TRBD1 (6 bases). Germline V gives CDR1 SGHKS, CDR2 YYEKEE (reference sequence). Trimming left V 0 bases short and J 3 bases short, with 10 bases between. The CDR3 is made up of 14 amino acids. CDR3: CASSLVDRNYEQYF. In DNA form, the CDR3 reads TGTGCCAGCAGCTTGGTGGACAGAAACTACGAGCAGTACTTC.